The rows below give T cell receptor beta chains drawn from one sample of a study of identical twins. One entry per CDR3 protein results from TCRdb running MiXCR on the 5' RACE reads. The sample shows approximately 500,000 distinct CDR3 sequences, 13% to 15% of them seen only once. The sample also formed part of further work on yellow fever vaccine responses in identical twins.

The sample taken for sequencing was CD4+ T cells sorted from blood. The origin of the receptors is a woman aged 18-30 years in good health. Each CDR3 is given with its conserved first and last residue. The order of the fields is CDR3 DNA, CDR3 protein, V gene, clone size, J gene, D gene. D genes are given only for firm matches. Some rows mark clone size as missing; the rest say once, few, many or name a class of expanded clone.

CDR3 DNA: TGTGCCAGCAGTTTTAGGCCCGGGACAGTCTCTAGTTACCGCTATGGCTACACCTTC
CDR3 protein: CASSFRPGTVSSYRYGYTF
V gene: TRBV12-3/TRBV12-4
clone size: .
J gene: TRBJ1-2
D gene: TRBD1

CDR3 DNA: TGCGCCAGCAGCTTGCTAGCGGGAGAGGGCCGAACCTACAATGAGCAGTTCTTC
CDR3 protein: CASSLLAGEGRTYNEQFF
V gene: TRBV5-1
clone size: .
J gene: TRBJ2-1
D gene: TRBD2

CDR3 DNA: TGTGCCAGTAGTATAAGGACTAGCGGGAGGGCCGAAGTGATATATGAGCAGTTCTTC
CDR3 protein: CASSIRTSGRAEVIYEQFF
V gene: TRBV19
clone size: .
J gene: TRBJ2-1
D gene: TRBD2

CDR3 DNA: TGTGCCAGCAGCCGGGACCCCCCCGGGGAGCTGTTTTTT
CDR3 protein: CASSRDPPGELFF
V gene: TRBV12-3/TRBV12-4
clone size: .
J gene: TRBJ2-2
D gene: .

CDR3 DNA: TGCAGCGGGGGGGGTCTAACTTACAATGAGCAGTTCTTC
CDR3 protein: CSGGGLTYNEQFF
V gene: TRBV29-1
clone size: .
J gene: TRBJ2-1
D gene: TRBD2

CDR3 DNA: TGTGCCAGCAGTTTTTTAGGGGGCTGGGAGCAGTTCTTC
CDR3 protein: CASSFLGGWEQFF
V gene: TRBV28
clone size: few
J gene: TRBJ2-1
D gene: TRBD1

CDR3 DNA: TGCGCCAGCAGTTTAGCGGGAGGGCCTAGCGGGCAGTACTTC
CDR3 protein: CASSLAGGPSGQYF
V gene: TRBV10-2
clone size: .
J gene: TRBJ2-7
D gene: TRBD2

CDR3 DNA: TGCGCCAGCAGCTTAGGGAAAAGTGGTGGAAAACTGTTTTTT
CDR3 protein: CASSLGKSGGKLFF
V gene: TRBV5-1
clone size: .
J gene: TRBJ1-4
D gene: .

CDR3 DNA: TGTGCCTCCTGGAATTTGAACACTGAAGCTTTCTTT
CDR3 protein: CASWNLNTEAFF
V gene: TRBV10-3
clone size: many
J gene: TRBJ1-1
D gene: .

CDR3 DNA: TGTGCCAGCAGTTACACTAGGTTGAGTAACACTGAAGCTTTCTTT
CDR3 protein: CASSYTRLSNTEAFF
V gene: TRBV6-2/TRBV6-3
clone size: few
J gene: TRBJ1-1
D gene: .

CDR3 DNA: TGCAGTGCCAACTTCGTAGGTTCTGAAGCTTTCTTT
CDR3 protein: CSANFVGSEAFF
V gene: TRBV20-1
clone size: .
J gene: TRBJ1-1
D gene: .

CDR3 DNA: TGTGCCAGCAGCGTAAGGACGGGGCGGGACACTGAAGCTTTCTTT
CDR3 protein: CASSVRTGRDTEAFF
V gene: TRBV9
clone size: few
J gene: TRBJ1-1
D gene: .

CDR3 DNA: TGTGCCACCGCGGGGAGCGATATTAGCACAGATACGCAGTATTTT
CDR3 protein: CATAGSDISTDTQYF
V gene: TRBV2
clone size: .
J gene: TRBJ2-3
D gene: .

CDR3 DNA: TGTGCCAGCAGCCGCGGGGGACTAGCAAGTGAGACCCAGTACTTC
CDR3 protein: CASSRGGLASETQYF
V gene: TRBV2
clone size: .
J gene: TRBJ2-5
D gene: TRBD2

CDR3 DNA: TGTGCCACCAGTGGTTTAGCGGGATCGGGGCCCTTCACCGGGGAGCTGTTTTTT
CDR3 protein: CATSGLAGSGPFTGELFF
V gene: TRBV24-1
clone size: .
J gene: TRBJ2-2
D gene: TRBD2

CDR3 DNA: TGTGCCACCAGTGGGGGAGGAGGGGGGACGCAAGGCTACGAGCAGTACTTC
CDR3 protein: CATSGGGGGTQGYEQYF
V gene: TRBV24-1
clone size: few
J gene: TRBJ2-7
D gene: .

CDR3 DNA: TGCGCCAGCAGCCCCCCCACAGGGACTGGGGCCAACGTCCTGACTTTC
CDR3 protein: CASSPPTGTGANVLTF
V gene: TRBV5-1
clone size: few
J gene: TRBJ2-6
D gene: .

CDR3 DNA: TGTGCCAGCAGTCCAACAGGGGGCGGTGGTTCACCCCTCCACTTT
CDR3 protein: CASSPTGGGGSPLHF
V gene: TRBV12-3/TRBV12-4
clone size: few
J gene: TRBJ1-6
D gene: TRBD1

CDR3 DNA: TGTGCCACCTCTGAGCCCTCGACAGGGGGCTGGAACACTGAAGCTTTCTTT
CDR3 protein: CATSEPSTGGWNTEAFF
V gene: TRBV10-3
clone size: few
J gene: TRBJ1-1
D gene: TRBD1

CDR3 DNA: TGTGCCAGCAGTACAGGGTATGGGGACCAAGAGACCCAGTACTTC
CDR3 protein: CASSTGYGDQETQYF
V gene: TRBV6-1
clone size: .
J gene: TRBJ2-5
D gene: .

CDR3 DNA: TGCGCCAGCAGCCCCCAACCAGGGGGGGACACTGAAGCTTTCTTT
CDR3 protein: CASSPQPGGDTEAFF
V gene: TRBV5-1
clone size: few
J gene: TRBJ1-1
D gene: TRBD1

CDR3 DNA: TGCGCCAGCAGCTTGGGACAGGAAACATATGGCTACACCTTC
CDR3 protein: CASSLGQETYGYTF
V gene: TRBV5-1
clone size: many
J gene: TRBJ1-2
D gene: .

CDR3 DNA: TGTGCCAGCAGTTGGCTAGCGGCGAGCACCGGGGAGCTGTTTTTT
CDR3 protein: CASSWLAASTGELFF
V gene: TRBV6-5
clone size: once
J gene: TRBJ2-2
D gene: TRBD2

CDR3 DNA: TGCGCCAGCAGCCAAGTGGGTCGGAGGAACACTGAAGCTTTCTTT
CDR3 protein: CASSQVGRRNTEAFF
V gene: TRBV4-1
clone size: .
J gene: TRBJ1-1
D gene: .

CDR3 DNA: TGCGCCAGCGCCCCGGGGGTCAGGGAAATATTTGGCTACACCTTC
CDR3 protein: CASAPGVREIFGYTF
V gene: TRBV4-1
clone size: .
J gene: TRBJ1-2
D gene: .

CDR3 DNA: TGCAGCGTTGAAATAGTAGGGCAGGCAGGAGATGAGCAGTTCTTC
CDR3 protein: CSVEIVGQAGDEQFF
V gene: TRBV29-1
clone size: .
J gene: TRBJ2-1
D gene: .

CDR3 DNA: TGTGCCAGCAGCCCACTCGGACAGCTGAACACTGAAGCTTTCTTT
CDR3 protein: CASSPLGQLNTEAFF
V gene: TRBV7-2
clone size: few
J gene: TRBJ1-1
D gene: .

CDR3 DNA: TGCAGTGCCCTGGGACTAGCGGGGGGGCCTTACAATGAGCAGTTCTTC
CDR3 protein: CSALGLAGGPYNEQFF
V gene: TRBV20-1
clone size: .
J gene: TRBJ2-1
D gene: TRBD2

CDR3 DNA: TGCAGTGCTATTGCTCAGGGGAACACTGAAGCTTTCTTT
CDR3 protein: CSAIAQGNTEAFF
V gene: TRBV20-1
clone size: few
J gene: TRBJ1-1
D gene: .

CDR3 DNA: TGTGCCAGCACCCTAGCGGGGGGGGGCACAGATACGCAGTATTTT
CDR3 protein: CASTLAGGGTDTQYF
V gene: TRBV2
clone size: .
J gene: TRBJ2-3
D gene: TRBD2

CDR3 DNA: TGCGCCAGCAGCCCGGACGGGAACACTGAAGCTTTCTTT
CDR3 protein: CASSPDGNTEAFF
V gene: TRBV5-1
clone size: .
J gene: TRBJ1-1
D gene: .

CDR3 DNA: TGTGCCAGCAGCACAGGTAGGAGGCGGGGAGATAGCACAGATACGCAGTATTTT
CDR3 protein: CASSTGRRRGDSTDTQYF
V gene: TRBV3-1
clone size: .
J gene: TRBJ2-3
D gene: .

CDR3 DNA: TGTGCCAGCAGTACCCGGCCCACAGGGGACTATGGCTACACCTTC
CDR3 protein: CASSTRPTGDYGYTF
V gene: TRBV6-1
clone size: few
J gene: TRBJ1-2
D gene: TRBD1

CDR3 DNA: TGTGCCAGCAGTTCCGCTGCGGGCTCCTACAATGAGCAGTTCTTC
CDR3 protein: CASSSAAGSYNEQFF
V gene: TRBV28
clone size: few
J gene: TRBJ2-1
D gene: .

CDR3 DNA: TGTGCCAGCCCTACGGGGGTCCCCATCTACGAGCAGTACTTC
CDR3 protein: CASPTGVPIYEQYF
V gene: TRBV27
clone size: many
J gene: TRBJ2-7
D gene: .

CDR3 DNA: TGTGCCAGCAGCGTAGTGGGGGCAGACATCACAGATACGCAGTATTTT
CDR3 protein: CASSVVGADITDTQYF
V gene: TRBV9
clone size: .
J gene: TRBJ2-3
D gene: .

CDR3 DNA: TGTGCCAGCAGTTTTAGGCCTAGCGGGGGGGCTCGGAACAATGAGCAGTTCTTC
CDR3 protein: CASSFRPSGGARNNEQFF
V gene: TRBV27
clone size: .
J gene: TRBJ2-1
D gene: TRBD2

CDR3 DNA: TGTGCCAGCAGCCGCATTCCCAAGGAAGGGGAGACCCAGTACTTC
CDR3 protein: CASSRIPKEGETQYF
V gene: TRBV6-1
clone size: few
J gene: TRBJ2-5
D gene: .

CDR3 DNA: TGTGCCAGCAGCTTGCGGACAGCCAGTTATGAGCAGTTCTTC
CDR3 protein: CASSLRTASYEQFF
V gene: TRBV5-5
clone size: .
J gene: TRBJ2-1
D gene: .

CDR3 DNA: TGTGCCAGCAGACCCACGCGAGGGGAACAGTATAATCAGCCCCAGCATTTT
CDR3 protein: CASRPTRGEQYNQPQHF
V gene: TRBV12-3/TRBV12-4
clone size: few
J gene: TRBJ1-5
D gene: .

CDR3 DNA: TGTGCCACCAGCAGAAACCGGGACAGGATGAAAGAGACCCAGTACTTC
CDR3 protein: CATSRNRDRMKETQYF
V gene: TRBV15
clone size: few
J gene: TRBJ2-5
D gene: TRBD1

CDR3 DNA: TGCAGCGTTGAAGAAGGACTACACACGCAGTATTTT
CDR3 protein: CSVEEGLHTQYF
V gene: TRBV29-1
clone size: .
J gene: TRBJ2-3
D gene: .

CDR3 DNA: TGTGCCAGCAGTTTGGGGCTAGCGGGAGTAGCCGAGACCCAGTACTTC
CDR3 protein: CASSLGLAGVAETQYF
V gene: TRBV28
clone size: few
J gene: TRBJ2-5
D gene: TRBD2